The 32 T cell receptor beta chains below were found in one sample sequenced in a study of T cells after yellow fever vaccination. TCRdb passed the 5' RACE reads through MiXCR, listing each CDR3 protein once. The table includes approximately 610,000 distinct CDR3 sequences, roughly 17% detected once. Here the sequenced sample was PBMCs, taken 5 days after the first yellow fever vaccination. The receptors were gathered from a man aged 18-30 years who received the YFV17D yellow fever vaccine.

This clonotype was counted between two and nine times. V usage is TRBV10-3 and J usage is TRBJ2-7; possibly TRBD2 for D (5 bases). Per germline, CDR1 ENHRY and CDR2 SYGVKD. V was cut by 4 bases and J by 3 bases, with 10 bases left in between. The CDR3 is made up of 13 amino acids. The CDR3 sequence: CAISVSGSYEQYF. CDR3 nucleotides: TGTGCCATCAGTGTATCGGGGAGCTACGAGCAGTACTTC.

The CDR3 DNA reads as TGCAGCGTTGAGCCAGGGGGGCAAGAGACCCAGTACTTC. The encoded protein is CSVEPGGQETQYF. J is TRBJ2-5 and V is TRBV29-1; tentative D call: TRBD1 (7 bases). The CDR3 is 13 amino acids. V gave up 3 bases and J gave up 2 bases, with 10 bases separating them. Per the germline V gene, CDR1 is SQVTM and CDR2 is ANQGSEA.

This clonotype has a count of ten or more. The rearrangement joins TRBV12-3 or TRBV12-4 to TRBJ2-3; D may be TRBD1 (7 bases). This CDR3 is 14 amino acids long. V was pared by 8 bases and J by 1 base, with 13 bases between. The chain's CDR3 is CASAGGLGTDTQYF. The DNA for the CDR3 is TGTGCCAGCGCAGGGGGGCTTGGCACAGATACGCAGTATTTT.

This clonotype has a handful of counts. The chain carries TRBV5-1 and TRBJ1-1; no definite D call. This CDR3 has 13 residues. Germline loops: CDR1 SGHRS, CDR2 YFSETQ. Trimming left V 4 bases short and J 7 bases short, with 14 bases between. CDR3 bases: TGCGCCAGCAGCCTGGGAGGCGGGGTTGAAGCTTTCTTT. Translating gives CASSLGGGVEAFF.

V and J are TRBV5-4 and TRBJ1-1; D is unclear. Germline V lookup: CDR1 SGHNT, CDR2 YYREEE (reference sequence). The CDR3 is 14 amino acids. V shed 1 base and J shed 3 bases, with 10 bases lying between them. The CDR3 bases are TGTGCCAGCAGCTTGAAGTCCTCGGACACTGAAGCTTTCTTT. Protein: CASSLKSSDTEAFF.

The J gene is TRBJ2-5, the V gene TRBV27; D gene ambiguous. CDR3 length: 15 residues. V lost 7 bases to trimming and J lost 0 bases, with 15 bases between them. From germline, CDR1 is MNHEY and CDR2 SMNVEV (reference sequence). The CDR3 spells CASTWSGQYQETQYF. In nucleotides, the CDR3 is TGTGCCAGCACCTGGTCCGGTCAGTACCAAGAGACCCAGTACTTC.

V is TRBV12-3 or TRBV12-4 and J is TRBJ2-3; D remains unclear. Trimming removed 7 bases at V and 2 bases at J, with 16 bases between. The CDR3 sequence is 15 residues long. CDR3 DNA: TGTGCCAGCAACGTGGGGAACTCCAACACAGATACGCAGTATTTT. Amino acids: CASNVGNSNTDTQYF.

This clonotype was picked up a small number of times. The chain employs TRBV7-9 and TRBJ2-6; D is possibly TRBD2 (5 bases). The germline V and J ends were trimmed by 1 base and 0 bases, with 7 bases remaining between them. The CDR3 runs 16 residues. CDR1 and CDR2 (germline): SEHNR, FQNEAQ (reference sequence). CDR3 sequence reads: CASSLGRVSGANVLTF. CDR3 sequence (DNA): TGTGCCAGCAGCTTAGGGCGGGTCTCTGGGGCCAACGTCCTGACTTTC.

The table lists this clonotype with a count of one. The chain links TRBV4-1 to TRBJ1-1; the D gene is possibly TRBD1 (5 bases). The CDR3 runs 16 residues. The V gene lost 1 base and the J gene lost 3 bases, with 15 bases spanning the gap. Looked up from germline, CDR1 is MGHRA and CDR2 is YSYEKL. The CDR3: CASSQGSGLVDTEAFF. The CDR3 nucleotides are TGCGCCAGCAGCCAAGGTTCAGGGCTCGTTGACACTGAAGCTTTCTTT.

This clonotype has a single count. J is TRBJ2-5 and V is TRBV12-3 or TRBV12-4; 9 bases line up with TRBD1. J gave up 5 bases and V 4 bases, and 5 bases lay outside the gene matches. This CDR3 comprises 14 residues. CDR3 region: CASSSTGGTETQYF. CDR3 nucleotide sequence: TGTGCCAGCAGTTCGACAGGGGGTACGGAGACCCAGTACTTC.

The genes are TRBV20-1 and TRBJ2-1; a possible D gene is TRBD2 (7 bases). The length of the CDR3 is 12 residues. Germline V gene data show CDR1 as DFQATT and CDR2 as SNEGSKA (reference sequence). The V end lost 6 bases, the J end lost 7 bases, and 13 bases lay between the germline ends. CDR3: CSAGRGANEQFF. The CDR3 DNA follows: TGCAGTGCCGGTCGGGGGGCGAATGAGCAGTTCTTC.

This clonotype was seen a few times. The chain uses TRBV5-1 and TRBJ2-5; 10 bases are shared with TRBD1. With V trimmed by 3 bases and J by 4 bases, 6 bases remained unmatched. The CDR3 spans 15 residues. From germline, CDR1 is SGHRS and CDR2 YFSETQ. The CDR3 loop reads CASSSDRGTIETQYF. The CDR3 DNA reads as TGCGCCAGCAGCTCGGACAGGGGGACCATAGAGACCCAGTACTTC.

This clonotype was observed a handful of times. This chain connects TRBV7-9 to TRBJ1-6; the D is unclear. The V gene's germline CDR1 is SEHNR and CDR2 FQNEAQ (reference sequence). This CDR3 is built from 15 residues. V gave up 1 base and J gave up 12 bases, with 16 bases separating them. In DNA, the CDR3 is TGTGCCAGCAGCTTAGTTTCGTCCGGCATTAAACCCCTCCACTTT. It translates to CASSLVSSGIKPLHF. Looking up the rest from reference TRBV7-9 and TRBJ1-6 gives the full variable domain: DTGVSQNPRHKITKRGQNVTFRCDPISEHNRLYWYRQTLGQGPEFLTYFQNEAQLEKSRLLSDRFSAERPKGSFSTLEIQRTEQGDSAMYLCASSLVSSGIKPLHFGNGTRLTVT.

This clonotype was found many times. The chain links TRBV7-9 to TRBJ1-5; no definite D call. The CDR3 is 13 residues long. V lost 1 base, J lost 4 bases, and 5 bases lay in between. Germline CDR1 is SEHNR and CDR2 is FQNEAQ (reference sequence). CDR3 protein: CASSLVGNQPQHF. DNA for the CDR3: TGTGCCAGCAGCTTAGTAGGGAATCAGCCCCAGCATTTT.

This clonotype was seen a handful of times. The chain recombines TRBV5-1 with TRBJ1-1; maybe TRBD1 (5 bases). Germline V gives CDR1 SGHRS, CDR2 YFSETQ. V lost 4 bases to trimming and J lost 1 base, with 14 bases between them. The CDR3 spans 15 residues. The CDR3 DNA reads as TGCGCCAGCAGCCTGGCGGGGGTGAGGAACACTGAAGCTTTCTTT. Translation gives CASSLAGVRNTEAFF.

This clonotype was found a few times. The chain uses TRBV30 and TRBJ1-5; D may be TRBD1 (6 bases). V lost 5 bases, J lost 4 bases, and 15 bases lay in between. The CDR3 contains 14 residues. The V gene's germline CDR1 is GTSNPN and CDR2 SVGIG (reference sequence). The CDR3 is CAWATGIGNQPQHF. In DNA form, the CDR3 reads TGTGCCTGGGCAACAGGGATCGGGAATCAGCCCCAGCATTTT.

This clonotype was seen ten or more times. The chain employs TRBV7-2 and TRBJ2-5; D perhaps matches TRBD2 (7 bases). Trimming stripped 0 bases from V and 4 bases from J, with 9 bases between. The CDR3 contains 14 residues. Germline V gene sequence: CDR1 SGHTA, CDR2 FQGNSA. This CDR3 reads CASSLAGGVETQYF. CDR3 in DNA: TGTGCCAGCAGCTTAGCAGGGGGGGTAGAGACCCAGTACTTC.

This clonotype was counted a few times. The chain couples TRBV10-3 to TRBJ1-2; 7 bases fit TRBD1. Germline lookup yields CDR1 ENHRY and CDR2 SYGVKD. This CDR3 has 14 amino acids. J gave up 3 bases and V 6 bases, and 7 bases lay outside the gene matches. The CDR3 loop reads CAISRDSQDYGYTF. The CDR3 coding sequence is TGTGCCATCAGCCGGGACAGCCAAGACTATGGCTACACCTTC.

The chain couples TRBV27 to TRBJ2-5; 11 nucleotides align to TRBD2. Germline CDR1 is MNHEY and CDR2 is SMNVEV (reference sequence). J was trimmed by 5 bases and V by 5 bases; bases with no gene match: 7. The CDR3 length is 15 residues. CDR3 nucleotide sequence: TGTGCCAGCAGTCCTAGCGGGGGGAGTGTGGAGACCCAGTACTTC. This encodes CASSPSGGSVETQYF.

The chain links TRBV15 to TRBJ2-3; D is ambiguous. Germline V gives CDR1 LNHNV, CDR2 YYDKDF (reference sequence). V lost 0 bases to trimming and J lost 3 bases, with 4 bases between them. The CDR3 totals 13 residues. CDR3 in DNA: TGTGCCACCAGCAGAGATCCAACAGATACGCAGTATTTT. The encoded protein is CATSRDPTDTQYF.

This clonotype appeared a few times. The CDR3: CASSFDRGQETQYF. CDR3 DNA sequence: TGTGCCAGCAGCTTCGACAGGGGCCAAGAGACCCAGTACTTC. The rearrangement uses TRBV5-5 and TRBJ2-5, with TRBD1 matching over 8 bases. V shed 2 bases and J 1 base; nucleotides not matched to a gene: 1. This CDR3 has 14 amino acids. Germline CDR1 SGHKS, CDR2 YYEKEE (reference sequence).

This chain links TRBV7-8 with TRBJ1-6; D is unresolved. The germline V gene encodes CDR1 SGHVS and CDR2 FQNEAQ. The V end was cut by 1 base, the J end by 8 bases, with 3 bases between. The CDR3 covers 12 residues. In DNA, the CDR3 is TGTGCCAGCAGCTTAGTCGATTCACCCCTCCACTTT. Translation: CASSLVDSPLHF.

This rearrangement joins TRBV28 to TRBJ1-4, with D uncertain. This CDR3 region has 13 residues. Trimming cost V 6 bases and J 6 bases, with 11 bases left between them. The germline V gene has CDR1 MDHEN and CDR2 SYDVKM. CDR3 bases: TGTGCCAGCAGATGGTCCCCCCATGAAAAACTGTTTTTT. Translation gives CASRWSPHEKLFF.

In the case of this clonotype: This clone may be a read error of a much larger clone one base away. The chain has TRBV5-1 and TRBJ1-1; 11 bases align to TRBD1. The CDR3 is 16 amino acids. Germline lookup yields CDR1 SGHRS and CDR2 YFSETQ. CDR3 coding DNA: TGCACCAGCAGCTACACCGGGACAGGGGGTAACACTGAAGCTTTCTTT. It specifies CTSSYTGTGGNTEAFF. The full variable domain, its missing parts supplied by reference TRBV5-1 and TRBJ1-1, is KAGVTQTPRYLIKTRGQQVTLSCSPISGHRSVSWYQQTPGQGLQFLFEYFSETQRNKGNFPGRFSGRQFSNSRSEMNVSTLELGDSALYLCTSSYTGTGGNTEAFFGQGTRLTVV.

This clonotype has a handful of counts. The J gene is TRBJ2-7, the V gene TRBV6-1, with TRBD2 as a possible D gene (5 bases). The CDR3 is 13 residues long. Trimming shortened V by 4 bases and J by 1 base, and 8 bases separated the two germline ends. Germline V gene lookup returns CDR1 MNHNS and CDR2 SASEGT. The CDR3 bases are TGTGCCAGCAGTGCCCAGCGGTCCTACGAGCAGTACTTC. It encodes CASSAQRSYEQYF.

The chain couples TRBV2 to TRBJ2-1; weak D call: TRBD2 (5 bases). CDR1 and CDR2 (germline): SNHLY, FYNNEI. The CDR3 covers 15 residues. The V and J ends lost 4 bases and 2 bases respectively, with 12 bases between them. CDR3 region: CASSAVSGPYNEQFF. CDR3 DNA sequence: TGTGCCAGCAGTGCCGTCAGCGGACCCTACAATGAGCAGTTCTTC.

This clonotype showed up just a few times. The chain recombines TRBV20-1 with TRBJ2-1; tentative D call: TRBD1 (6 bases). This CDR3 is built from 15 residues. V shed 6 bases and J shed 5 bases, with 20 bases lying between them. Germline CDR1 DFQATT, CDR2 SNEGSKA (reference sequence). CDR3 in DNA: TGCAGTGCGGAGCGACGTGACAGGACCGACAATGAGCAGTTCTTC. Translating gives CSAERRDRTDNEQFF.

The gene calls are TRBV12-2 and TRBJ1-3; TRBD1 is the table's D call, not checked against the DNA. TRBV12-2 is labeled a pseudogene. The CDR3 loop spans 17 amino acids. The CDR3 sequence is CASRCPAGGSTGNTIYF. The CDR3 region has the DNA TGTGCAAGTCGCTGTCCGGCAGGGGGGAGCACTGGAAACACCATATATTTT.

This clonotype was observed once. The chain couples TRBV6-6 to TRBJ2-2, with 7 bases identical to TRBD1. This CDR3 is built from 13 residues. The V segment lost 6 bases and the J segment 7 bases; nucleotides outside the gene matches: 5. The V gene's germline CDR1 is MNHNY and CDR2 SVGAGI (reference sequence). CDR3 sequence reads: CASSRTGLGELFF. The CDR3 DNA is TGTGCCAGCAGCCGGACAGGACTCGGGGAGCTGTTTTTT.

This clonotype was recorded at least ten times. The V call is TRBV3-1, the J call TRBJ1-1, with D possibly matching TRBD1 (6 bases). Germline CDR1 LGHDT, CDR2 YNNKEL (reference sequence). V lost 1 base, J lost 3 bases, and 12 bases lay in between. The CDR3 sequence is 15 residues long. CDR3 DNA sequence: TGTGCCAGCAGCCAAGGCGGGGGGCTGGACACTGAAGCTTTCTTT. It encodes CASSQGGGLDTEAFF.

This clonotype was recorded a few times. This chain connects TRBV12-3 or TRBV12-4 to TRBJ2-7, with TRBD2 matching over 7 bases. The CDR3 is 14 amino acids. Trimming took 6 bases from V and 2 from J; bases not matched to a gene: 7. The CDR3 sequence: CASRGRAGPYEQYF. DNA of the CDR3: TGTGCCAGCAGGGGGAGGGCAGGGCCCTACGAGCAGTACTTC.

The sample holds a few counts of this clonotype. The rearrangement links TRBV20-1 to TRBJ2-3; 9 positions agree with TRBD1. Trimming at V came to 6 bases and at J to 6 bases, leaving 10 bases not matched to a gene. The germline CDR1 and CDR2 sequences are DFQATT and SNEGSKA (reference sequence). The CDR3 is made up of 14 amino acids. CDR3 nucleotide sequence: TGCAGTGCCGCCGAAAACAGGGGGCCTGATACGCAGTATTTT. Protein sequence: CSAAENRGPDTQYF.